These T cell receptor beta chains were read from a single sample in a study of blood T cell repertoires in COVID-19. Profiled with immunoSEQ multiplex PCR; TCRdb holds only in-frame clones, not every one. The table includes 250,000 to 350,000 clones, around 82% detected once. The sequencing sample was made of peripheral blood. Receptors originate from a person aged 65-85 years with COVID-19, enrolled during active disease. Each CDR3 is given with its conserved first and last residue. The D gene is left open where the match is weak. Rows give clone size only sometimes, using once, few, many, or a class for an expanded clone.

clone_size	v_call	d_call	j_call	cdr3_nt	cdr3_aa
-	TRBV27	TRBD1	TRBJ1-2	TGTGCCAGCAGTTCCGACAGGGGCCGCTATGGCTACACCTTC	CASSSDRGRYGYTF
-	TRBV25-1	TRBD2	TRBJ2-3	TGTGCCAGCAGTGAAATTTGGGTCCGCGGGGGGGCTACAGATACGCAGTATTTT	CASSEIWVRGGATDTQYF
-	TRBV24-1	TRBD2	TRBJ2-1	TGTGCCACCAGTGTTCCGACTAGCGGGAAAAGCTACAATGAGCAGTTCTTC	CATSVPTSGKSYNEQFF
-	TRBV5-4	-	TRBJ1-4	TGTGCCAGCAGCTTCCGGGGGGTAAATGAAAAACTGTTTTTT	CASSFRGVNEKLFF
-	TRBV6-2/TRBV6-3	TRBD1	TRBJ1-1	TGTGCCAGCACCCCCATTCAGTCCCGATCGGGACAGTCGAACACTGAAGCTTTTTTT	CASTPIQSRSGQSNTEAFF
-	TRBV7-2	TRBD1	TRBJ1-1	TGTGCCAGCAGCTTAACGCCGACAGGGATGAACACTGAAGCTTTCTTT	CASSLTPTGMNTEAFF
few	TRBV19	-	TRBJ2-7	TGTGCCAGCAATACCCCTCAGGCCGGAAAGTACGAGCAGTACTTC	CASNTPQAGKYEQYF
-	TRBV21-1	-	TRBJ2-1	TGTGCCAGCAGCAAATTGGCGCGGGGACAGTACAATGAGCAGTTCTTC	CASSKLARGQYNEQFF
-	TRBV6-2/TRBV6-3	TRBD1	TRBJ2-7	TGTGCCAGCAGTACAGGGGGCGCGTTAAGGGAGTACTTC	CASSTGGALREYF
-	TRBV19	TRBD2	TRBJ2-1	TGTGCCAGTAGTATTAGCGGGGGTTCCTACAATGAGCAGTTCTTC	CASSISGGSYNEQFF
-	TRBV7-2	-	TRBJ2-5	TGTGCCAGCAGTAGTACAGGGGCGGGACAAGAGACCCAGTACTTC	CASSSTGAGQETQYF
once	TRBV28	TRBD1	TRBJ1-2	TGTGCCAGCAGGTTCGCCGGGACAGATTATGGCTACACCTTC	CASRFAGTDYGYTF
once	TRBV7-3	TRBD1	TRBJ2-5	TGTGCCAGCAGCCCGTCCATGACAGGGGAAGGGGAGACCCAGTACTTC	CASSPSMTGEGETQYF
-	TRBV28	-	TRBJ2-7	TGTGCCAGCAGACCCACCACAGGGGGAGGGATCTACTACGAGCAGTACTTC	CASRPTTGGGIYYEQYF
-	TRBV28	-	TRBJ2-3	TGTGCCAGCAGTTTGGGCAGCACAGATACGCAGTATTTT	CASSLGSTDTQYF
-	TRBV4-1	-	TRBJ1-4	TGCGCCAGCAGCCAACCGTTGGCGGACACCCGGGGGAAACTGTTTTTT	CASSQPLADTRGKLFF
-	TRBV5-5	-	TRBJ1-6	TGTGCCAGCAGCTTGGCGGGGAAAGCTAATTCACCCCTCCACTTT	CASSLAGKANSPLHF
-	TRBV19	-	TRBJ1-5	TGTGCCAGTAGTATTAGTCCGAATCAGCCCCAGCATTTT	CASSISPNQPQHF
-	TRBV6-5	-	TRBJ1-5	TGTGCCAGCGGGAGCCATCAGCCCCAGCATTTT	CASGSHQPQHF
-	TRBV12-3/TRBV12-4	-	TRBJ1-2	TGTGCCAGCAGTTCAGGGGCTTTTGGCTACACCTTC	CASSSGAFGYTF
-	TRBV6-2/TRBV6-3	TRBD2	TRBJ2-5	TGTGCCAGCAGTATCTTAGCGGGTCCTCAAGAGACCCAGTACTTC	CASSILAGPQETQYF
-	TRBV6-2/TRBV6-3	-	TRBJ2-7	TGTGCCAGCAGTTACCAGTGGTACGAGCAGTACTTC	CASSYQWYEQYF
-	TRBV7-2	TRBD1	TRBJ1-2	TGTGCCAGCAGCTTAGTATTTGGGACAGGGGGGTACACCTTC	CASSLVFGTGGYTF
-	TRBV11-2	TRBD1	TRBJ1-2	TGTGCCAGCAGCTTAGCCGAACAGGGGTTGGCTATTTATGGCTACACCTTC	CASSLAEQGLAIYGYTF
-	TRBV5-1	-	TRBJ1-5	TGCGCCAGCAGCCCAACCCCGGGACACTCGGAGAGCAATCAGCCCCAGCATTTT	CASSPTPGHSESNQPQHF
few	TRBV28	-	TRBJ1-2	TGTGCCAGCAGCTACCGGGTTGGGGACACTAACTATGGCTACACCTTC	CASSYRVGDTNYGYTF
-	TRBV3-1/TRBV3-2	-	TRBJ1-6	TGTGCCAGCACCAAAGGGAGCTCCTATAATTCACCCCTCCACTTT	CASTKGSSYNSPLHF
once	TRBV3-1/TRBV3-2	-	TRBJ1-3	TGTGCCAGCAGCCAAGTTAGGGGCTCTGGAAACACCATATATTTT	CASSQVRGSGNTIYF
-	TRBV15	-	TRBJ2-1	TGTGCCACCAGCAGCGACCCCGGCGGGTGGAATGAGCAGTTCTTC	CATSSDPGGWNEQFF
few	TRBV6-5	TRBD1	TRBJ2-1	TGTGCCAGCAAGCTTAGCAGGGGGCGCGTTGAGCAGTTCTTC	CASKLSRGRVEQFF
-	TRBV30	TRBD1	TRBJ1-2	TGTGCCTGGAGCTCAGGGGGTTATGGCTACACCTTC	CAWSSGGYGYTF
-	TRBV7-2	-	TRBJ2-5	TGTGCCAGCAGCTTAGGTAGAGGGAGAGAGACCCAGTACTTC	CASSLGRGRETQYF
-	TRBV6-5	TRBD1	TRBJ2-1	TGTGCCAGCAGAGCCCGGACAGGGGGTTACGGAGAGCAGTTCTTC	CASRARTGGYGEQFF
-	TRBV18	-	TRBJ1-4	TGTGCCAGCTCCCCGGCTGGACAGCTGAATGAAAAACTGTTTTTT	CASSPAGQLNEKLFF
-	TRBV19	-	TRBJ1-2	TGTGCCAGTATGCTAGACCGGAGCTATGGCTACACCTTC	CASMLDRSYGYTF
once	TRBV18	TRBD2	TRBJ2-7	TGTGCCAGCTCATCGGGACTAGCGGGCGCCGAGCAGTACTTC	CASSSGLAGAEQYF
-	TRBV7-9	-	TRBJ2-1	TGTGCCAGCAGCTTGACGACAGACAATGAGCAGTTCTTC	CASSLTTDNEQFF
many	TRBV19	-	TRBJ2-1	TGTGCCAGTAGTATAGGACCAGGCTCCTACAATGAGCAGTTCTTC	CASSIGPGSYNEQFF
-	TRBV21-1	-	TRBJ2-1	TGTGCCATGAGCCGGGACAGGAGAAATTGTAGGGAGTTCTTC	CAMSRDRRNCREFF
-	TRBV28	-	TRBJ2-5	TGTGCCAGCAGTGACAGTATTCAAGAGACCCAGTACTTC	CASSDSIQETQYF
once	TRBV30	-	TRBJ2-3	TGTGCCTGGAGTGTGAGCACGGGAGATACGCAGTATTTT	CAWSVSTGDTQYF